The 30 T cell receptor beta chains given below trace back to one sample, sequenced in a study of PD-1 blockade in classical Hodgkin lymphoma. Generated by immunoSEQ multiplex PCR, the TCRdb table keeps only in-frame clones and is missing some. The data contain about 22,000 clones, around three quarters of them singletons. Indicated time point: cycle 4 day 1 (C4D1), after around six weeks of nivolumab. Patients all relapsed after autologous stem cell transplantation, and there was variation in brentuximab vedotin exposure. The specimen comprised peripheral blood mononuclear cells (PBMCs), sampled before the fourth cycle of nivolumab. Every receptor here comes from a human donor with classical Hodgkin lymphoma.

The V gene is TRBV7-9, the J gene TRBJ2-7, with D maybe TRBD1 (5 bases). The CDR3 runs to 14 residues. Germline lookup yields CDR1 SEHNR and CDR2 FQNEAQ (reference sequence). The germline V and J ends were trimmed by 0 bases and 6 bases, with 12 bases remaining between them. DNA for the CDR3: TGTGCCAGCAGCTTAGCGTCTTGGCAGGGCGAGCAGTACTTC. Translated, it gives CASSLASWQGEQYF.

The chain is built from TRBV6-5 and TRBJ2-7; D is uncertain. This CDR3 is built from 15 residues. Trimming took 0 bases from V and 3 from J, leaving 12 bases between them. The germline V gene has CDR1 MNHEY and CDR2 SVGAGI. The CDR3 nucleotides read TGTGCCAGCAGTTACTCCCGATCCCTTTTCTACGAGCAGTACTTC. It is translated as CASSYSRSLFYEQYF.

The CDR3 region is CASSFSGSYEQYF. CDR3 coding DNA: TGTGCCAGTAGCTTCTCGGGGTCCTACGAGCAGTACTTC. The rearrangement joins TRBV19 to TRBJ2-7; maybe TRBD2 (5 bases). V was trimmed by 6 bases and J by 1 base, leaving 10 bases between them. The CDR3 covers 13 residues. The germline V gene has CDR1 LNHDA and CDR2 SQIVND (reference sequence).

The rearrangement links TRBV29-1 to TRBJ2-7, with 8 bases fitting TRBD2. The CDR3 spans 15 residues. From germline, CDR1 is SQVTM and CDR2 ANQGSEA. Trimming took 1 base from V and 0 from J; bases not matched to a gene: 5. The CDR3: CSVEGLRGDSYEQYF. The CDR3 bases are TGCAGCGTTGAAGGGTTGCGGGGGGACTCCTACGAGCAGTACTTC.

This clone was observed a few times. The DNA of the CDR3 is TGTGCCAGCAGCGTGGGACTTTCTAGTGAGCAGTTCTTC. Protein sequence: CASSVGLSSEQFF. This chain uses TRBV7-9 with TRBJ2-1; maybe TRBD2 (6 bases). Deletions cut 5 bases from V and 9 bases from J, with 14 bases between. Germline CDR1 and CDR2: SEHNR and FQNEAQ (reference sequence). The CDR3 totals 13 residues.

This clone came up a few times. The chain's CDR3 is CASSPSQNTYGYTF. The CDR3 coding sequence is TGTGCCAGCTCACCAAGTCAGAACACCTATGGCTACACCTTC. The chain couples TRBV18 to TRBJ1-2; D is undetermined. V dropped 2 bases and J dropped 4 bases, with 11 bases sitting between them. This CDR3 spans 14 amino acids. Germline loops: CDR1 KGHSH, CDR2 LQKENI.

The V call is TRBV18, the J call TRBJ1-1; D gene unclear. Germline assignment: CDR1 KGHSH and CDR2 LQKENI. Trimming pared 3 bases from V and 3 bases from J, leaving 8 bases between. The CDR3 has 13 amino acids. CDR3 coding DNA: TGTGCCAGCTCACCGAATGTGGACACTGAAGCTTTCTTT. It translates to CASSPNVDTEAFF.

This clone was counted only a few times. This chain links TRBV5-1 with TRBJ2-5, with D hard to call. V was shortened by 4 bases and J by 2 bases, with 15 bases between the two germline ends. Germline V gene sequence: CDR1 SGHRS, CDR2 YFSETQ. The CDR3 length is 15 residues. CDR3 protein: CASSPGFTPQETQYF. The CDR3 nucleotides are TGCGCCAGCAGCCCGGGCTTCACCCCACAAGAGACCCAGTACTTC. Combining the CDR3 with reference TRBV5-1 and TRBJ2-5 gives the whole variable domain KAGVTQTPRYLIKTRGQQVTLSCSPISGHRSVSWYQQTPGQGLQFLFEYFSETQRNKGNFPGRFSGRQFSNSRSEMNVSTLELGDSALYLCASSPGFTPQETQYFGPGTRLLVL.

This clone was counted a single time. This sequence joins TRBV7-9 and TRBJ2-2, with D tentatively TRBD2 (5 bases). The V gene's germline CDR1 is SEHNR and CDR2 FQNEAQ (reference sequence). This CDR3 is 12 amino acids long. The CDR3 is CAKRQNTGELFF. The DNA for the CDR3 is TGTGCTAAGCGGCAGAACACCGGGGAGCTGTTTTTT.

As regards this clone: A much larger clone is a single base away; this may be a read error. The sample carries other DNA sequences with the same CDR3. This chain links TRBV9 with TRBJ2-7, with D tentatively TRBD1 (5 bases). This CDR3 comprises 16 residues. CDR1 is SGDLS, CDR2 YYNGEE, per germline. The CDR3 reads CARAYKWGLSSYEQYF. In nucleotides, the CDR3 is TGTGCCAGAGCGTATAAGTGGGGCCTGAGCTCCTACGAGCAGTATTTC.

This clone was recorded once. The chain joins TRBV7-9 to TRBJ2-7, with 8 nucleotides matching TRBD1. With V trimmed by 8 bases and J by 2 bases, 2 bases remained unmatched. The CDR3 runs to 12 residues. The V gene's germline CDR1 is SEHNR and CDR2 FQNEAQ (reference sequence). This CDR3 is CASDRGPYEQYF. The CDR3 nucleotides read TGTGCCAGCGACAGGGGCCCCTACGAGCAGTACTTC.

This clone is a singleton in its sample. This chain connects TRBV27 to TRBJ2-1, with 11 bases fitting TRBD2. The J segment lost 9 bases and the V segment lost 4 bases, leaving 5 bases of the junction unmatched. The CDR3 is made up of 14 amino acids. Germline CDR1 and CDR2: MNHEY and SMNVEV (reference sequence). The CDR3 sequence: CASSWLAGGGEQFF. For the CDR3, the DNA is TGTGCCAGCAGTTGGCTAGCGGGAGGTGGTGAGCAGTTCTTC.

The chain links TRBV4-1 to TRBJ2-1; the D gene is possibly TRBD1 (5 bases). The CDR3 is 18 residues long. Germline V gives CDR1 MGHRA, CDR2 YSYEKL. Between the trimmed V and J ends, which lost 0 bases and 0 bases, there was a span of 15 bases. The CDR3 DNA follows: TGCGCCAGCAGCCAAGATTACCAGGGCGGCCCCTCCTACAATGAGCAGTTCTTC. It translates to CASSQDYQGGPSYNEQFF.

This clone has a handful of counts. The V call is TRBV4-2, the J call TRBJ2-7; 10 nucleotides line up with TRBD2. This CDR3 has 17 amino acids. V was pared by 2 bases and J by 0 bases, with 7 bases of the junction left unmatched. The V gene's germline CDR1 is LGHNA and CDR2 YNFKEQ. CDR3 sequence (DNA): TGTGCCAGCAGCCAAATCTCAGCGGGAGGGAGCTCCTACGAGCAGTACTTC. Translated, it gives CASSQISAGGSSYEQYF.

V usage is TRBV6-6 and J usage is TRBJ1-2, with D maybe TRBD1 (5 bases). Germline assignment: CDR1 MNHNY and CDR2 SVGAGI (reference sequence). The CDR3 contains 13 residues. The V end was cut by 6 bases, the J end by 4 bases, with 12 bases between. In nucleotides, the CDR3 is TGTGCCAGCAGGCGACAGTCAGGCTATGGCTACACCTTC. It translates to CASRRQSGYGYTF.

The chain employs TRBV4-1 and TRBJ1-5; 11 nucleotides match TRBD1. The CDR3 is 15 amino acids. The junction had 5 bases not matched to a gene; V was cut back by 5 bases and J by 5 bases. Germline CDR1 and CDR2: MGHRA and YSYEKL. DNA of the CDR3: TGCGCCAGCAGCTCGGGACAGGGGGGTTATCAGCCCCAGCATTTT. Translating gives CASSSGQGGYQPQHF.

The V gene is TRBV15, the J gene TRBJ2-1; D might be TRBD2 (6 bases). Germline lookup yields CDR1 LNHNV and CDR2 YYDKDF (reference sequence). V lost 5 bases, J lost 2 bases, and 13 bases lay in between. The CDR3 has 15 amino acids. This chain's CDR3 is CATSPDYLAYNEQFF. In DNA form, the CDR3 reads TGTGCCACCAGCCCGGACTACCTCGCCTACAATGAGCAGTTCTTC.

CDR3: CASSLAGNNNEQFF. Here the CDR3 DNA reads TGCGCCAGCAGCTTGGCCGGGAACAACAATGAGCAGTTCTTC. The chain carries TRBV5-1 and TRBJ2-1, with D perhaps TRBD2 (5 bases). V was pared by 0 bases and J by 5 bases, with 9 bases between. This CDR3 region has 14 residues. Germline lookup yields CDR1 SGHRS and CDR2 YFSETQ. Complete variable domain (other parts from reference TRBV5-1 and TRBJ2-1): KAGVTQTPRYLIKTRGQQVTLSCSPISGHRSVSWYQQTPGQGLQFLFEYFSETQRNKGNFPGRFSGRQFSNSRSEMNVSTLELGDSALYLCASSLAGNNNEQFFGPGTRLTVL.

About this clone: At one end the junction does not follow the germline gene, possibly because of a read error. The rearrangement joins TRBV2 to TRBJ1-2; TRBD1 aligns across 9 bases. The CDR3 totals 16 residues. Germline CDR1 reads SNHLY; CDR2 reads FYNNEI. Here the CDR3 DNA reads TGTGCCAGCAGCTCTAGTTTAAGGGACAGGGCCTATGGCTACGCCTTC. The encoded protein is CASSSSLRDRAYGYAF.

The CDR3 loop reads CASSHILPGQNNEQYF. The CDR3 DNA reads TGTGCCAGCAGCCACATCCTTCCGGGACAAAATAACGAGCAGTACTTC. The gene calls are TRBV14 and TRBJ2-7; TRBD1 is a possible D gene (6 bases). Germline V CDR1 and CDR2: SGHDN, FVKESK. Trimming stripped 3 bases from V and 5 bases from J, with 20 bases between. The CDR3 is 16 amino acids.

The chain carries TRBV18 and TRBJ1-5; D call uncertain. This CDR3 contains 13 residues. The germline gives CDR1 KGHSH, CDR2 LQKENI. Between the trimmed V and J ends, which lost 3 bases and 4 bases, there was a span of 7 bases. CDR3 DNA sequence: TGTGCCAGCTCACCGGAAGGTAATCAGCCCCAGCATTTT. Its protein is CASSPEGNQPQHF.

The gene calls are TRBV28 and TRBJ2-2, with D uncertain. The CDR3 spans 14 residues. The germline V gene has CDR1 MDHEN and CDR2 SYDVKM. V lost 6 bases to trimming and J lost 8 bases, with 16 bases between them. Written as DNA, the CDR3 is TGTGCCAGCAGCCTCACCCGACCTAGTGGGGAGCTGTTTTTT. This codes for CASSLTRPSGELFF. Supplemented by reference TRBV28 and TRBJ2-2, the full variable domain reads DVKVTQSSRYLVKRTGEKVFLECVQDMDHENMFWYRQDPGLGLRLIYFSYDVKMKEKGDIPEGYSVSREKKERFSLILESASTNQTSMYLCASSLTRPSGELFFGEGSRLTVL.

This rearrangement joins TRBV27 to TRBJ2-7; TRBD2 might be the D (6 bases). The CDR3 has 13 residues. CDR1 MNHEY and CDR2 SMNVEV come from the germline V gene (reference sequence). Trimming took off 7 bases at V and 5 bases at J, with 15 bases between the two ends. CDR3 sequence reads: CASMGWGVHEQYF. In DNA form, the CDR3 reads TGTGCCAGCATGGGGTGGGGGGTGCACGAGCAGTACTTC.

The chain uses TRBV29-1 and TRBJ2-7; D unresolved. This CDR3 has 11 residues. CDR1 and CDR2 from the germline V gene are SQVTM and ANQGSEA. The V end was cut by 6 bases, the J end by 7 bases, with 13 bases between. The CDR3 DNA sequence: TGCAGCGTGGATTTCGGGTATGAGCAGTACTTC. Encoded protein: CSVDFGYEQYF.

The CDR3 is CASSSMSRNTGELFF. The CDR3 DNA is TGCGCCAGCAGCTCAATGAGCAGGAACACCGGGGAGCTGTTTTTT. J is TRBJ2-2 and V is TRBV5-1; no definite D call. V was trimmed by 3 bases and J by 1 base, leaving 10 bases between them. Per germline, CDR1 SGHRS and CDR2 YFSETQ. The CDR3 contains 15 residues.

The genes are TRBV18 and TRBJ2-5; TRBD1 or TRBD2 may be the D gene (6 bases each). Germline-derived CDR1 and CDR2 are KGHSH and LQKENI. This CDR3 spans 15 amino acids. V lost 0 bases and J 6 bases, leaving 14 bases between the germline ends. The CDR3 region has the DNA TGTGCCAGCTCACCACCCAGCAGGGGAGGCAAGACCCAGTACTTC. This translates into CASSPPSRGGKTQYF.

This chain connects TRBV6-1 to TRBJ1-2; a weak D match, TRBD1 (5 bases). The CDR3 consists of 15 residues. Germline V lookup: CDR1 MNHNS, CDR2 SASEGT. V dropped 4 bases and J dropped 8 bases, with 20 bases sitting between them. Here the CDR3 reads CASSALSRSEGGYTF. CDR3 nucleotides: TGTGCCAGCAGTGCCCTTTCCAGGTCGGAGGGGGGCTACACCTTC.

This clone appeared once. The rearrangement uses TRBV6-6 and TRBJ2-7, with D perhaps TRBD2 (6 bases). The CDR3 is 16 residues long. Germline-derived CDR1 and CDR2 are MNHNY and SVGAGI (reference sequence). The V and J ends lost 5 bases and 0 bases respectively, with 17 bases between them. The CDR3 DNA reads TGTGCCAGCAGTCAATTCGGGAGCCTGAACTCCTACGAGCAGTACTTC. Protein product: CASSQFGSLNSYEQYF.

This sequence joins TRBV7-2 and TRBJ2-7; D gene uncertain. CDR3 length: 15 amino acids. Germline-derived CDR1 and CDR2 are SGHTA and FQGNSA. The V and J ends lost 4 bases and 5 bases respectively, with 18 bases between them. The CDR3 reads CASSSNRGSYHEQYF. CDR3 bases: TGTGCCAGCAGCTCGAATCGCGGCAGCTACCACGAGCAGTACTTC.

This clone was observed a few times. The chain employs TRBV18 and TRBJ2-1; TRBD1 might be the D (5 bases). This CDR3 contains 17 residues. Between the trimmed V and J ends, which lost 3 bases and 5 bases, there was a span of 20 bases. Germline V gene sequence: CDR1 KGHSH, CDR2 LQKENI. CDR3 amino acids: CASSPRAGSFSDNEQFF. For the CDR3, the DNA is TGTGCCAGCTCACCCAGGGCAGGGTCGTTTTCCGACAATGAGCAGTTCTTC.